This record looks at one T cell receptor (beta chain) sequence and its context. Its antigen remains unidentified. Incorporated into the TCR beta cDNA libraries were unique molecular identifiers, which served to reduce PCR and sequencing biases. One entry per CDR3 protein, called by TCRdb with MiXCR from the PCR reads. The sample contains fewer than 850,000 distinct CDR3 sequences, roughly 30% of which appear only once. The sample comes from a study of post-analysis software for immune sequencing data. Study-wide points: Elevated frequency relative to controls characterized four or five TRBV segments in patients, TRBV5-6, TRBV5-1 and TRBV20-1 among them.

The J segment lost 5 bases and the V segment lost 6 bases, leaving 12 bases of the junction unmatched. Germline loops: CDR1 SEHNR, CDR2 FQNEAQ (reference sequence). CDR3 length: 16 residues. This chain uses TRBV7-9 with TRBJ1-2; TRBD1 matches at 10 bases. Material for sequencing was blood. This TCR derives from a girl aged 5 to 17 with multiple sclerosis. The CDR3 here is CASSSTDRGRSYGYTF. The CDR3 nucleotides are TGTGCCAGCAGTTCTACTGACAGGGGGCGGTCGTATGGCTACACCTTC.